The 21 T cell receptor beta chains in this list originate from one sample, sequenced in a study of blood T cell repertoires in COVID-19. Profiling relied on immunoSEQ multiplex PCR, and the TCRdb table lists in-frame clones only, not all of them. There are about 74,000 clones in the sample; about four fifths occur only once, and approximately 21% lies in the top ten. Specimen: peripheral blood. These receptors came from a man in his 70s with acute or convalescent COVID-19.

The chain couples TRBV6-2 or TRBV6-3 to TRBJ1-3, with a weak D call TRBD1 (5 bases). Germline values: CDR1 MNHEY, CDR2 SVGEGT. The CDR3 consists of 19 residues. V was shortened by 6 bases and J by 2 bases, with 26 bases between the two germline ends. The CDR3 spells CASSRAPSGVRRTGNTIYF. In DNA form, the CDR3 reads TGTGCCAGCAGCCGTGCCCCTTCGGGGGTTAGGAGAACTGGAAACACCATATATTTT.

The CDR3 here is CASSLRPTSGGTDTQYF. CDR3 sequence (DNA): TGTGCCAGCAGCTTAAGGCCCACTAGCGGTGGCACAGATACGCAGTATTTT. V and J are TRBV7-3 and TRBJ2-3; TRBD2 agrees at 8 bases. The germline V gene encodes CDR1 SGHTA and CDR2 FQGTGA. V trimming: 1 base; J trimming: 1 base; junction bases outside the gene matches: 7. The CDR3 runs to 17 residues.

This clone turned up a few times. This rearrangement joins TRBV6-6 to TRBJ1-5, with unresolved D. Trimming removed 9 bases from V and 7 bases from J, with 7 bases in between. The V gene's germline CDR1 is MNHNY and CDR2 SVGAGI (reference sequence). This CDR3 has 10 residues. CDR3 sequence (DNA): TGTGCCAGACCCAGGCAGCCCCAGCATTTT. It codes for CARPRQPQHF.

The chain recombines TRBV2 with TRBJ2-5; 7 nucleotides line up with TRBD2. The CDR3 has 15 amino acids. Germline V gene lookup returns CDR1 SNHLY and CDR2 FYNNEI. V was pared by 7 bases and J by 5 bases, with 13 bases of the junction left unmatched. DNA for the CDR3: TGTGCCAGCACCCGAAGGGACTATGGGGAGGAGACCCAGTACTTC. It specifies CASTRRDYGEETQYF.

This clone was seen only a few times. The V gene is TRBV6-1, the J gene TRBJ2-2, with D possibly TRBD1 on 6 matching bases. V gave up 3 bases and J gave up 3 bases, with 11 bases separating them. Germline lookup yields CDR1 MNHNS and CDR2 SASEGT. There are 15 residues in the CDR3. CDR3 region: CASSDGAGDTGELFF. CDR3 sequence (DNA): TGTGCCAGCAGTGATGGTGCAGGGGACACCGGGGAGCTGTTTTTT.

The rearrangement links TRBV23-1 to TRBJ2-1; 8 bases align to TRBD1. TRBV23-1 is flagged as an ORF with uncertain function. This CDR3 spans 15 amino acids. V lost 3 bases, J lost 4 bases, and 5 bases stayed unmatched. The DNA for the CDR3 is TGCGCCAGCAGTCATACCAGGGGGCCATACAATGAGCAGTTCTTC. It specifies CASSHTRGPYNEQFF.

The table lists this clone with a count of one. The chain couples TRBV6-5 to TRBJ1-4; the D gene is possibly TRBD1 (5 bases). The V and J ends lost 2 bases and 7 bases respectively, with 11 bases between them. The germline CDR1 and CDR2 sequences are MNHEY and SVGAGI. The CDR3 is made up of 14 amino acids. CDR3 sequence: CASSYQGGSEKLFF. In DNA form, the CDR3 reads TGTGCCAGCAGTTACCAGGGAGGTAGTGAAAAACTGTTTTTT.

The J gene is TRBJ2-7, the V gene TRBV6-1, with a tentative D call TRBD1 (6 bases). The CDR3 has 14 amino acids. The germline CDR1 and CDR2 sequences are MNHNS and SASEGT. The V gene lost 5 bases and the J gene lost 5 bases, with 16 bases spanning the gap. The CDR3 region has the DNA TGTGCCAGCAGTCGGAAACAGGGAGCCAACGAGCAGTACTTC. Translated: CASSRKQGANEQYF.

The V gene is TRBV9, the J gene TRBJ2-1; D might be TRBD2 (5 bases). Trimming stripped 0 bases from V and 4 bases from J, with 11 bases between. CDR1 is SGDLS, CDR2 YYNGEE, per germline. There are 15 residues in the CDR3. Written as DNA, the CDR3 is TGTGCCAGCAGCGTAGGGGAGTGGGAATACAATGAGCAGTTCTTC. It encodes CASSVGEWEYNEQFF. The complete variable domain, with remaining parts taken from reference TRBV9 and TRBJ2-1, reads DSGVTQTPKHLITATGQRVTLRCSPRSGDLSVYWYQQSLDQGLQFLIQYYNGEERAKGNILERFSAQQFPDLHSELNLSSLELGDSALYFCASSVGEWEYNEQFFGPGTRLTVL.

CDR3 in amino acids: CASSHRVRTGELFF. The CDR3 DNA sequence: TGTGCCAGCAGCCACAGGGTGCGCACCGGGGAGCTGTTTTTT. This chain uses TRBV7-2 with TRBJ2-2, with a possible D match to TRBD1 (6 bases). V was trimmed by 5 bases and J by 4 bases, leaving 11 bases between them. In germline, CDR1 is SGHTA, CDR2 FQGNSA. The CDR3 loop spans 14 amino acids.

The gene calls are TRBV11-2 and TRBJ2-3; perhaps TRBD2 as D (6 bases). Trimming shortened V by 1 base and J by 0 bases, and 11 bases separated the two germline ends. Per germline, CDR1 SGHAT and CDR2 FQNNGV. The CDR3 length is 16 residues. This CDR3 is CASSLGGVGSTDTQYF. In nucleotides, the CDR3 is TGTGCCAGCAGCTTAGGGGGGGTGGGCAGCACAGATACGCAGTATTTT.

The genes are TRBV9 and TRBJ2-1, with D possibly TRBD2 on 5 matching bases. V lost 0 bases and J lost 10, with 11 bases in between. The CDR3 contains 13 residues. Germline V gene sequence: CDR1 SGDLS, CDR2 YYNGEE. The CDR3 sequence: CASSVVEGWEQFF. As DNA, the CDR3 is TGTGCCAGCAGCGTAGTCGAGGGTTGGGAGCAGTTCTTC.

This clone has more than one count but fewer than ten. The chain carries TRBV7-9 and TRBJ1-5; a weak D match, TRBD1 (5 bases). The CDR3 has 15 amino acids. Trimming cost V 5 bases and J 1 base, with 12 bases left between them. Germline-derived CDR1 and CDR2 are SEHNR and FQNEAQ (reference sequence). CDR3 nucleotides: TGTGCCAGCAGCAAAGACCCAGGGAGCAATCAGCCCCAGCATTTT. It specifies CASSKDPGSNQPQHF.

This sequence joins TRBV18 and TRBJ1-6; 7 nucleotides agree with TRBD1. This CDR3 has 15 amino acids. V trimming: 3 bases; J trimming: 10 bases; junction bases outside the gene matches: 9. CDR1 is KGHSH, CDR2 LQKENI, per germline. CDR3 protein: CASSPQTGKGSPLHF. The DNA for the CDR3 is TGTGCCAGCTCACCCCAGACAGGGAAAGGATCACCCCTCCACTTT.

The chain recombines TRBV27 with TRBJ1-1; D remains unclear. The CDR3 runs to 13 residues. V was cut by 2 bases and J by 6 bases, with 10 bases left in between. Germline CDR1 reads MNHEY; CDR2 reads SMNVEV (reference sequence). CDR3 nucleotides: TGTGCCAGCAGTTTACGGGGTATGTCTGAAGCTTTCTTT. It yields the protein CASSLRGMSEAFF.

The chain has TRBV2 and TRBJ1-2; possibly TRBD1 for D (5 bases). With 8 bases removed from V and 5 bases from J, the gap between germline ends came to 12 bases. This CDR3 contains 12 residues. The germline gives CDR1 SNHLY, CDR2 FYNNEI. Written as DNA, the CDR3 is TGTGCCAGCCAGACAGCACTTTATGGCTACACCTTC. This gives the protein CASQTALYGYTF.

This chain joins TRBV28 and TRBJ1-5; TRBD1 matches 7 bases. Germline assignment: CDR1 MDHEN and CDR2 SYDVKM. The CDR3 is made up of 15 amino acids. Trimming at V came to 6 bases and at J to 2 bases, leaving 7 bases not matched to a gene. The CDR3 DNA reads TGTGCCAGCAGGGGAACAGGGGAGGGCAATCAGCCCCAGCATTTT. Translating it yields CASRGTGEGNQPQHF.

CDR3: CASSELAGDTGELFF. CDR3 bases: TGCGCCAGCAGTGAGCTAGCGGGAGACACCGGGGAGCTGTTTTTT. The rearrangement uses TRBV5-1 and TRBJ2-2; 10 bases match TRBD2. CDR3 length equals 15 residues. The ends lost 5 bases at V and 3 bases at J; junction bases unmatched: 4. From germline, CDR1 is SGHRS and CDR2 YFSETQ. Combining the CDR3 with reference TRBV5-1 and TRBJ2-2 gives the whole variable domain KAGVTQTPRYLIKTRGQQVTLSCSPISGHRSVSWYQQTPGQGLQFLFEYFSETQRNKGNFPGRFSGRQFSNSRSEMNVSTLELGDSALYLCASSELAGDTGELFFGEGSRLTVL.

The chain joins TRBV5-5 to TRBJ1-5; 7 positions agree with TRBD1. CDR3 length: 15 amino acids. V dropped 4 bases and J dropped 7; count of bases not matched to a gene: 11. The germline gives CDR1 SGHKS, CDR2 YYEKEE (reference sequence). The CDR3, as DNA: TGTGCCAGCAGCCCTGGACAGGAGAGGAGACAGCCCCAGCATTTT. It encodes CASSPGQERRQPQHF.

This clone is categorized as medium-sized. The CDR3 coding sequence is TGTGCCAGCAGTTACGGGGGGATCTACAATGAGCAGTTCTTC. Translating it yields CASSYGGIYNEQFF. The chain couples TRBV6-6 to TRBJ2-1, with a possible D match to TRBD2 (6 bases). V lost 2 bases and J 3 bases, leaving 8 bases between the germline ends. Germline-derived CDR1 and CDR2 are MNHNY and SVGAGI (reference sequence). The CDR3 extends over 14 amino acids.

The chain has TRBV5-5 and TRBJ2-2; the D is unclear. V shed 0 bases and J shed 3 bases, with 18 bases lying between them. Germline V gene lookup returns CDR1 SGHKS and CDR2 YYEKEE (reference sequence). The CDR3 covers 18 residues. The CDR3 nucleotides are TGTGCCAGCAGCTTGGCCGGAGACCTCTTCTCCTACACCGGGGAGCTGTTTTTT. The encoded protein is CASSLAGDLFSYTGELFF.